This T cell receptor beta chain was obtained from a study of T cells after yellow fever vaccination. A process of 5'RACE template switching, which added a universal primer site and UMIs, was used to make TCR cDNA. TCRdb recomputed calls from the 5' RACE reads with MiXCR, one row per CDR3 protein. The table shows a few hundred thousand distinct CDR3 sequences, with around 4.9% occurring only once. In its sample, this clonotype was seen many times. J gave up 2 bases and V 5 bases, and 4 bases lay outside the gene matches. CDR1 SEHNR and CDR2 FQNEAQ come from the germline V gene (reference sequence). This CDR3 contains 15 residues.

This receptor was identified in a man younger than 30 who received the YFV17D yellow fever vaccine. The rearrangement joins TRBV7-9 to TRBJ2-4; TRBD1 aligns across 9 bases. The sequencing used CD4+ T cells sorted from PBMCs, collected on the day of the yellow fever booster vaccination. The CDR3 reads CASSRQGVTKNIQYF. The CDR3 coding sequence is TGTGCCAGCAGCCGACAGGGGGTGACCAAAAACATTCAGTACTTC. The full variable domain, in which reference TRBV7-9 and TRBJ2-4 provide the parts outside the CDR3, is DTGVSQNPRHKITKRGQNVTFRCDPISEHNRLYWYRQTLGQGPEFLTYFQNEAQLEKSRLLSDRFSAERPKGSFSTLEIQRTEQGDSAMYLCASSRQGVTKNIQYFGAGTRLSVL.